A single sample is the source of the 26 T cell receptor beta chains below, sequenced in a study of PD-1 blockade in mismatch repair-deficient tumors. The method was immunoSEQ multiplex PCR; TCRdb's version includes in-frame clones alone and lacks a portion of them. The data hold 40,000 to 65,000 clones, with over 75% observed a single time. Here the sequenced sample was peripheral blood, taken more than 19 weeks after starting pembrolizumab. The receptors come from an adult with mismatch repair-deficient cancer.

V gene TRBV6-1 combines with J gene TRBJ1-2, with 10 bases that match TRBD1. With 10 bases clipped from V and 8 bases from J, the junction kept 10 bases outside the gene matches. CDR3 length equals 13 residues. Looked up from germline, CDR1 is MNHNS and CDR2 is SASEGT. CDR3 sequence (DNA): TGTGCCACCCTTTGGACAGGGGGAAGCGGCTACACCTTC. It codes for CATLWTGGSGYTF.

The chain employs TRBV18 and TRBJ2-7; D might be TRBD2 (5 bases). V lost 3 bases and J lost 2, with 5 bases in between. The CDR3 sequence is 12 residues long. The germline gives CDR1 KGHSH, CDR2 LQKENI. The CDR3: CASSPGAYEQYF. CDR3 coding DNA: TGTGCCAGCTCACCGGGAGCCTACGAGCAGTACTTC.

The chain joins TRBV5-6 to TRBJ2-5; 8 positions match TRBD1. The trim removed 5 bases at V and 7 bases at J, leaving 16 bases unmatched. CDR1 and CDR2 (germline): SGHDT, YYEEEE. CDR3 size: 16 residues. The CDR3 sequence is CASRHWLGTGGTTQYF. The CDR3 region has the DNA TGTGCCAGCAGACACTGGCTGGGGACAGGCGGTACGACCCAGTACTTC.

This chain links TRBV5-1 with TRBJ2-7; 12 bases map to TRBD1. V gave up 5 bases and J gave up 1 base; unmatched junction bases: 10. Looked up from germline, CDR1 is SGHRS and CDR2 is YFSETQ. The CDR3 spans 17 residues. The CDR3 loop reads CASSPGTGGYRSYEQYF. The CDR3 bases are TGCGCCAGCAGTCCCGGGACAGGGGGCTATCGATCCTACGAGCAGTACTTC. The variable domain in full, with the rest retrieved from reference TRBV5-1 and TRBJ2-7, is KAGVTQTPRYLIKTRGQQVTLSCSPISGHRSVSWYQQTPGQGLQFLFEYFSETQRNKGNFPGRFSGRQFSNSRSEMNVSTLELGDSALYLCASSPGTGGYRSYEQYFGPGTRLTVT.

CDR3 amino acids: CASSYDNMGYGYTF. The CDR3 DNA sequence: TGTGCCAGCAGTTACGACAACATGGGCTATGGCTACACCTTC. This chain uses TRBV6-5 with TRBJ1-2; unclear D gene. The CDR3 runs to 14 residues. Germline loops: CDR1 MNHEY, CDR2 SVGAGI. The V end lost 2 bases, the J end lost 4 bases, and 11 bases lay between the germline ends.

The rearrangement links TRBV11-2 to TRBJ2-7; D is ambiguous. The CDR3 has 13 amino acids. The germline V and J ends were trimmed by 0 bases and 5 bases, with 8 bases remaining between them. CDR1 and CDR2 (germline): SGHAT, FQNNGV. The CDR3 reads CASSLEGIHEQYF. As DNA, the CDR3 is TGTGCCAGCAGCTTAGAGGGTATCCACGAGCAGTACTTC. The full variable domain, rest sourced from reference TRBV11-2 and TRBJ2-7, is EAGVAQSPRYKIIEKRQSVAFWCNPISGHATLYWYQQILGQGPKLLIQFQNNGVVDDSQLPKDRFSAERLKGVDSTLKIQPAKLEDSAVYLCASSLEGIHEQYFGPGTRLTVT.

The V call is TRBV4-1, the J call TRBJ2-7, with 10 bases lining up with TRBD2. This CDR3 has 16 residues. V shed 2 bases, J shed 1 base, and the junction held 5 bases outside the gene matches. CDR1 and CDR2 (germline): MGHRA, YSYEKL. This CDR3 is CASSQSEAGGSYEQYF. CDR3 coding DNA: TGCGCCAGCAGCCAATCCGAAGCGGGAGGGTCCTACGAGCAGTACTTC.

The chain couples TRBV6-1 to TRBJ2-7; possible D gene TRBD2, 5 bases. V dropped 7 bases and J dropped 2 bases, with 12 bases sitting between them. This CDR3 is 13 amino acids long. The germline V gene encodes CDR1 MNHNS and CDR2 SASEGT. This CDR3 is CASIQGLAYEQYF. Written as DNA, the CDR3 is TGTGCCAGCATCCAAGGACTGGCCTACGAGCAGTACTTC.

CDR3 sequence reads: CASSVGGTSGASYEQYF. CDR3 nucleotides: TGTGCCAGCAGCGTAGGGGGGACTAGCGGGGCCTCCTACGAGCAGTACTTC. The chain has TRBV9 and TRBJ2-7; 13 bases agree with TRBD2. CDR3 length: 17 residues. Per the germline V gene, CDR1 is SGDLS and CDR2 is YYNGEE. V lost 0 bases, J lost 0 bases, and 3 bases stayed unmatched.

The chain carries TRBV10-2 and TRBJ1-1, with TRBD1 as a possible D gene (5 bases). V was trimmed by 4 bases and J by 3 bases, leaving 15 bases between them. CDR3 length equals 15 residues. Germline V gene lookup returns CDR1 WSHSY and CDR2 SAAADI. For the CDR3, the DNA is TGCGCCAGCAGTGTGGGGGTCCTGGCTCACACTGAAGCTTTCTTT. This gives the protein CASSVGVLAHTEAFF.

The chain uses TRBV11-3 and TRBJ2-4, with TRBD2 identical over 14 bases. Losses at the gene ends were 4 bases for V and 6 bases for J; bases not matched to a gene: 8. The germline V gene has CDR1 SGHNT and CDR2 YENEEA. The CDR3 loop spans 17 amino acids. This chain's CDR3 is CASSSGLAGEGSNIQYF. CDR3 coding DNA: TGTGCCAGCAGCTCGGGACTAGCGGGAGAAGGTTCAAACATTCAGTACTTC.

V usage is TRBV9 and J usage is TRBJ2-5; D not certain. This CDR3 region has 15 residues. CDR1 is SGDLS and CDR2 is YYNGEE in the germline V gene. V was shortened by 0 bases and J by 0 bases, with 9 bases between the two germline ends. CDR3 region: CASSVAWADQETQYF. CDR3 DNA: TGTGCCAGCAGCGTAGCTTGGGCAGACCAAGAGACCCAGTACTTC. Full variable domain (missing parts from reference TRBV9 and TRBJ2-5): DSGVTQTPKHLITATGQRVTLRCSPRSGDLSVYWYQQSLDQGLQFLIQYYNGEERAKGNILERFSAQQFPDLHSELNLSSLELGDSALYFCASSVAWADQETQYFGPGTRLLVL.

The rearrangement joins TRBV30 to TRBJ2-7, with D perhaps matching TRBD1 (5 bases). V lost 2 bases and J lost 4, with 30 bases in between. Germline assignment: CDR1 GTSNPN and CDR2 SVGIG (reference sequence). The CDR3 length is 19 residues. CDR3 sequence reads: CAWSLDSDILGRGGYEQYF. The DNA of the CDR3 is TGTGCCTGGAGTCTAGACTCGGACATTTTGGGAAGAGGTGGATACGAGCAGTACTTC.

The genes are TRBV7-3 and TRBJ2-1, with D perhaps TRBD2 (5 bases). With 4 bases removed from V and 3 bases from J, the gap between germline ends came to 10 bases. The CDR3 totals 14 residues. Germline loops: CDR1 SGHTA, CDR2 FQGTGA. The CDR3 protein is CASSYPGIYNEQFF. The CDR3 region has the DNA TGTGCCAGCAGCTACCCGGGAATCTACAATGAGCAGTTCTTC.

This chain uses TRBV7-9 with TRBJ2-1; 12 nucleotides line up with TRBD2. Trimming took 5 bases from V and 7 from J; bases not matched to a gene: 9. Germline V gene lookup returns CDR1 SEHNR and CDR2 FQNEAQ (reference sequence). The CDR3 sequence is 16 residues long. Written as DNA, the CDR3 is TGTGCCAGCAGCGGGGGGAGACTAGCGGGAGAAAATGAGCAGTTCTTC. Translated, it gives CASSGGRLAGENEQFF.

The chain carries TRBV30 and TRBJ1-1; D remains ambiguous. The V gene lost 3 bases and the J gene lost 6 bases, with 20 bases spanning the gap. Germline CDR1 GTSNPN, CDR2 SVGIG (reference sequence). The CDR3 sequence is 15 residues long. The CDR3 nucleotides are TGTGCCTGGAGCCCCCGGACGGGCGTCGGTCCTGAAGCTTTCTTT. Encoded protein: CAWSPRTGVGPEAFF.

The J gene is TRBJ1-1, the V gene TRBV7-9; D is possibly TRBD1 (6 bases). From germline, CDR1 is SEHNR and CDR2 FQNEAQ (reference sequence). V lost 4 bases to trimming and J lost 2 bases, with 8 bases between them. The CDR3 runs 13 residues. The CDR3 here is CASSSGVNTEAFF. The DNA for the CDR3 is TGTGCCAGCAGCTCAGGGGTTAACACTGAAGCTTTCTTT.

This clone was seen a handful of times. The chain links TRBV9 to TRBJ2-7, with TRBD2 matching over 7 bases. Germline trimming cut 0 bases from V and 3 bases from J; bases unmatched to any gene: 6. CDR1 SGDLS and CDR2 YYNGEE come from the germline V gene. The CDR3 sequence is 15 residues long. CDR3 protein: CASSVVSGEVYEQYF. As DNA, the CDR3 is TGTGCCAGCAGCGTAGTAAGCGGGGAGGTCTACGAGCAGTACTTC.

This rearrangement joins TRBV11-3 to TRBJ1-3; the D gene is possibly TRBD1 (5 bases). The CDR3 loop spans 15 amino acids. Germline CDR1 SGHNT, CDR2 YENEEA. V was pared by 5 bases and J by 0 bases, with 11 bases between. CDR3 in DNA: TGTGCCAGCAGCCCCAGGACAAGCTCTGGAAACACCATATATTTT. The encoded protein is CASSPRTSSGNTIYF.

J is TRBJ2-5 and V is TRBV7-9; D ambiguous. CDR3 size: 14 residues. Per germline, CDR1 SEHNR and CDR2 FQNEAQ (reference sequence). V lost 1 base to trimming and J lost 0 bases, with 6 bases between them. The CDR3 is CASSLDRDQETQYF. DNA of the CDR3: TGTGCCAGCAGCTTAGACCGGGACCAAGAGACCCAGTACTTC.

This rearrangement joins TRBV2 to TRBJ2-1; 10 bases are a match to TRBD2. The CDR3 extends over 14 amino acids. J gave up 3 bases and V 8 bases, and 4 bases lay outside the gene matches. The germline V gene encodes CDR1 SNHLY and CDR2 FYNNEI. The CDR3 region has the DNA TGTGCCAGCGGTGGACTAGCGGTCTACAATGAGCAGTTCTTC. Its protein product is CASGGLAVYNEQFF.

V is TRBV6-5 and J is TRBJ1-2, with D tentatively TRBD1 (5 bases). Trimming removed 5 bases at V and 1 base at J, with 8 bases between. In germline, CDR1 is MNHEY, CDR2 SVGAGI. The CDR3 runs to 13 residues. CDR3 sequence: CASSPDSNYGYTF. The DNA of the CDR3 is TGTGCCAGCAGTCCCGACAGTAACTATGGCTACACCTTC.

The chain joins TRBV5-4 to TRBJ2-1; 9 bases align to TRBD1. This CDR3 is 16 amino acids long. The germline V gene has CDR1 SGHNT and CDR2 YYREEE (reference sequence). The J segment lost 4 bases and the V segment lost 3 bases, leaving 8 bases of the junction unmatched. The CDR3: CASSSTGTGRYNEQFF. The CDR3 region has the DNA TGTGCCAGCAGCTCGACCGGGACAGGGAGGTACAATGAGCAGTTCTTC.

This clone turned up a few times. At one end, the junction sequence differs from germline, possibly due to a read error. The V gene is TRBV6-5, the J gene TRBJ2-7; 8 nucleotides align to TRBD2. The CDR3 contains 14 residues. The germline V gene has CDR1 MNHEY and CDR2 SVGAGI. CDR3 bases: TGTGCCGGCAGTCCTTCCGCGGGAGGATCCGAGCAGTACTTC. It codes for CAGSPSAGGSEQYF.

The chain has TRBV6-6 and TRBJ2-7, with D possibly TRBD2 on 6 matching bases. V shed 2 bases and J shed 0 bases, with 8 bases lying between them. Looked up from germline, CDR1 is MNHNY and CDR2 is SVGAGI (reference sequence). The CDR3 length is 14 residues. The CDR3 here is CASSYTSNSYEQYF. The CDR3 nucleotides are TGTGCCAGCAGTTACACTAGCAACTCCTACGAGCAGTACTTC.

The chain couples TRBV6-1 to TRBJ1-6, with 8 bases fitting TRBD1. CDR3 size: 14 residues. With 6 bases clipped from V and 14 bases from J, the junction kept 12 bases outside the gene matches. Per the germline V gene, CDR1 is MNHNS and CDR2 is SASEGT. In DNA, the CDR3 is TGTGCCAGCAGCCGGGACAGGCGAGAAGTGGCCCTCCACTTT. This codes for CASSRDRREVALHF.